This is a list of T cell receptor beta chains from one sample in a study of T cells after yellow fever vaccination. TCRdb analysed the 5' RACE reads with MiXCR anew, one entry per CDR3 protein. Here the sample spans some 500,000 distinct CDR3 sequences, about 13% being singletons. Sample: PBMCs, taken on the day of the yellow fever booster vaccination. These receptors were taken from a man aged 25-45 years who received the YFV17D yellow fever vaccine. The CDR3 runs from the conserved cysteine through the conserved F or W. The D gene is left open where the match is weak. The size of a clone is reported for some rows only, either as once, few or many, or as a class for expanded clones.

j_call d_call clone_size v_call cdr3_aa cdr3_nt
TRBJ1-2 TRBD1 few TRBV7-2 CASSRSGTGDGYTF TGTGCCAGCAGCCGAAGCGGGACAGGGGATGGCTACACCTTC
TRBJ2-3 TRBD2 - TRBV15 CATSRQRAGGTDTQYF TGTGCCACCAGCAGGCAAAGAGCGGGGGGCACAGATACGCAGTATTTT
TRBJ2-7 TRBD2 few TRBV6-5 CASSSDPGTSGRALGYF TGTGCCAGCAGTTCCGACCCTGGGACTAGCGGGAGGGCCTTGGGGTATTTC
TRBJ2-5 TRBD2 many TRBV7-9 CASSTGTSGETQYF TGTGCCAGCAGCACAGGGACTAGCGGAGAGACCCAGTACTTC
TRBJ2-7 TRBD1 few TRBV6-1 CASSEIRGQSYEQYF TGTGCCAGCAGTGAAATAAGGGGACAGAGCTACGAGCAGTACTTC
TRBJ2-1 TRBD2 few TRBV20-1 CSARALAGSYNEQFF TGCAGTGCTAGAGCACTAGCGGGGTCCTACAATGAGCAGTTCTTC
TRBJ2-7 - few TRBV30 CAWSVQGYEQYF TGTGCCTGGAGTGTACAGGGATACGAGCAGTACTTC
TRBJ2-7 TRBD1 few TRBV18 CASSHGTAVHEQYF TGTGCCAGCTCACATGGGACAGCAGTCCACGAGCAGTACTTC
TRBJ2-3 TRBD2 - TRBV27 CASSLDGRITDTQYF TGTGCCAGCAGTTTAGACGGGAGGATTACAGATACGCAGTATTTT
TRBJ2-3 TRBD1 few TRBV5-1 CASTPGQPADTQYF TGCGCCAGTACACCGGGACAGCCCGCAGATACGCAGTATTTT
TRBJ2-1 - - TRBV20-1 CSARQDWDEQFF TGCAGTGCTAGACAAGACTGGGATGAGCAGTTCTTC
TRBJ2-5 TRBD1 - TRBV2 CASSGGQGQRDPALETQYF TGTGCCAGCAGTGGAGGACAGGGGCAACGGGACCCGGCTTTGGAGACCCAGTACTTC
TRBJ2-1 TRBD2 few TRBV3-1 CASSQAGGGLAGVESYNEQFF TGTGCCAGCAGCCAAGCGGGAGGGGGACTAGCGGGAGTGGAGTCCTACAATGAGCAGTTCTTC
TRBJ2-3 - few TRBV15 CATSSGGSTSTDTQYF TGTGCCACCAGCAGTGGGGGTTCGACAAGCACAGATACGCAGTATTTT
TRBJ1-2 - few TRBV7-9 CASSLLGTVYGYTF TGTGCCAGCAGCTTGCTAGGCACCGTCTATGGCTACACCTTC
TRBJ2-3 - - TRBV9 CASSEQVEDTQYF TGTGCCAGCAGCGAACAGGTCGAGGATACGCAGTATTTT
TRBJ1-2 - - TRBV4-2 CASSQDLGTTNYGYTF TGTGCCAGCAGCCAAGATTTGGGCACGACTAACTATGGCTACACCTTC
TRBJ1-5 - few TRBV7-2 CASSASVGGSNQPQHF TGTGCCAGCAGCGCCTCCGTGGGGGGTAGCAATCAGCCCCAGCATTTT
TRBJ2-5 - - TRBV7-2 CASSEGWETQYF TGTGCCAGCAGCGAGGGGTGGGAGACCCAGTACTTC
TRBJ2-7 - - TRBV9 CASSVNNGYEQYF TGTGCCAGCAGCGTAAACAACGGGTACGAGCAGTACTTC
TRBJ2-3 - - TRBV11-1 CASSLGDSSTDTQYF TGTGCCAGCAGCTTAGGAGATTCTAGCACAGATACGCAGTATTTT
TRBJ2-5 TRBD2 - TRBV15 CATSRDTSGSAYQETQYF TGTGCCACCAGCAGAGATACTAGCGGGAGTGCTTATCAAGAGACCCAGTACTTC
TRBJ2-7 - many TRBV25-1 CASSDKRDLYEQYF TGTGCCAGCAGTGATAAAAGGGACCTATACGAGCAGTACTTC
TRBJ2-6 - - TRBV5-4 CASSREGAGANVLTF TGTGCCAGCAGCCGTGAGGGTGCTGGGGCCAACGTCCTGACTTTC
TRBJ2-3 - - TRBV6-5 CASSSSVSTDTQYF TGTGCCAGCAGTTCCAGCGTGAGCACAGATACGCAGTATTTT
TRBJ1-3 TRBD1 few TRBV7-2 CASSLTGTGGSVTIYF TGTGCCAGCAGCTTAACGGGGACAGGGGGTAGTGTCACCATATATTTT
TRBJ2-3 TRBD2 - TRBV29-1 CSVVAGGTSGRTDTQYF TGCAGCGTTGTGGCCGGAGGGACTAGCGGGAGGACAGATACGCAGTATTTT
TRBJ2-6 TRBD1 few TRBV5-1 CASNTGASSGANVLTF TGCGCCAGCAATACAGGGGCCAGCTCTGGGGCCAACGTCCTGACTTTC
TRBJ2-2 - - TRBV3-1 CASTAQTLLLGELFF TGTGCCAGCACGGCCCAGACTCTACTCCTCGGGGAGCTGTTTTTT
TRBJ2-2 TRBD2 few TRBV27 CASSPRTSGWFANTGELFF TGTGCCAGCAGTCCCAGGACTAGCGGGTGGTTCGCGAACACCGGGGAGCTGTTTTTT
TRBJ2-4 TRBD2 - TRBV15 CATGEGAGGIQYF TGTGCCACAGGGGAAGGGGCGGGGGGCATTCAGTACTTC
TRBJ2-7 - - TRBV30 CAWSVLRGLANEQYF TGTGCCTGGAGTGTCCTAAGGGGGCTAGCGAACGAGCAGTACTTC